The next 30 T cell receptor beta chains were all read from a single sample in a study of Ad26.COV2.S vaccination and SARS-CoV-2 variants. The treatment here: 15 to 20 received Ad26.COV2.S at low or high dose, single or two shots; several received placebo; per-sample allocation not given. Day 63 after the first vaccine or placebo injection was the time point for sampling. Method: immunoSEQ multiplex PCR; TCRdb's copy keeps in-frame clones and lacks some. This sample has about 480,000 clones, with 87% found just once. This sample comprised peripheral blood, obtained in a trial of Ad26.COV2.S vaccine versus placebo. The receptors derive from a person aged 18 to 59 who received the Ad26.COV2.S COVID-19 vaccine or a placebo.

This chain uses TRBV7-6 with TRBJ2-1; 10 bases fit TRBD2. Germline V gene data show CDR1 as SGHVS and CDR2 as FNYEAQ. Trimming at V came to 5 bases and at J to 0 bases, leaving 4 bases not matched to a gene. CDR3 length: 16 amino acids. CDR3 DNA sequence: TGTGCCAGCAGCAGGACTAGCGGCATCTCCTACAATGAGCAGTTCTTC. It is translated as CASSRTSGISYNEQFF.

V gene TRBV2 combines with J gene TRBJ1-3, with a possible D match to TRBD1 (6 bases). Germline V gene data show CDR1 as SNHLY and CDR2 as FYNNEI. The V and J ends lost 1 base and 4 bases respectively, with 14 bases between them. CDR3 length: 16 residues. CDR3 residues: CASSEVGGLSGNTIYF. Written as DNA, the CDR3 is TGTGCCAGCAGTGAAGTTGGGGGGCTCTCAGGAAACACCATATATTTT. The full variable domain, completed using reference TRBV2 and TRBJ1-3, is EPEVTQTPSHQVTQMGQEVILRCVPISNHLYFYWYRQILGQKVEFLVSFYNNEISEKSEIFDDQFSVERPDGSNFTLKIRSTKLEDSAMYFCASSEVGGLSGNTIYFGEGSWLTVV.

This chain joins TRBV7-2 and TRBJ2-7, with 12 bases that match TRBD1. The CDR3 runs to 14 residues. Trimming removed 6 bases from V and 3 bases from J; junction bases left unmatched: 3. Germline CDR1 reads SGHTA; CDR2 reads FQGNSA. For the CDR3, the DNA is TGTGCCAGCAGACGGGACAGGGGGCTCTACGAGCAGTACTTC. Protein product: CASRRDRGLYEQYF.

This chain connects TRBV28 to TRBJ1-5, with D tentatively TRBD1 (6 bases). The V gene's germline CDR1 is MDHEN and CDR2 SYDVKM. V was trimmed by 3 bases and J by 7 bases, leaving 16 bases between them. The CDR3 contains 15 residues. The CDR3 DNA sequence: TGTGCCAGCAGTTTCTTGGACAGCGGGAAACAGCCCCAGCATTTT. This sequence encodes CASSFLDSGKQPQHF.

This rearrangement joins TRBV7-8 to TRBJ1-2, with 7 bases that match TRBD1. The CDR3 is made up of 14 amino acids. V trimming: 5 bases; J trimming: 0 bases; junction bases outside the gene matches: 3. Germline values: CDR1 SGHVS, CDR2 FQNEAQ. The CDR3 DNA sequence: TGTGCCAGCAGCCTGGGGACAGCTAACTATGGCTACACCTTC. Encoded protein: CASSLGTANYGYTF.

The rearrangement joins TRBV15 to TRBJ1-6; 8 positions agree with TRBD1. The CDR3 extends over 14 amino acids. Germline V CDR1 and CDR2: LNHNV, YYDKDF (reference sequence). V dropped 3 bases and J dropped 7; count of bases not matched to a gene: 2. For the CDR3, the DNA is TGTGCCACCAGCAGGCGACAGGGGAATTCACCCCTCCACTTT. Protein product: CATSRRQGNSPLHF.

The chain carries TRBV7-9 and TRBJ2-5; D remains ambiguous. The CDR3 contains 14 residues. The germline V and J ends were trimmed by 1 base and 1 base, with 7 bases remaining between them. Germline lookup yields CDR1 SEHNR and CDR2 FQNEAQ (reference sequence). Here the CDR3 DNA reads TGTGCCAGCAGCTTAGGTGCCTCCCAAGAGACCCAGTACTTC. Its translation is CASSLGASQETQYF.

The chain recombines TRBV9 with TRBJ1-1; 10 positions match TRBD1. This CDR3 has 14 amino acids. Trimming took 4 bases from V and 7 from J; bases not matched to a gene: 7. Germline V gene sequence: CDR1 SGDLS, CDR2 YYNGEE. The CDR3 DNA is TGTGCCAGCAGCCCAAGGACAGGGGGAGGTGAAGCTTTCTTT. Translated: CASSPRTGGGEAFF.

The chain is built from TRBV10-3 and TRBJ2-7, with unresolved D. CDR1 is ENHRY and CDR2 is SYGVKD in the germline V gene. The CDR3 totals 13 residues. V was trimmed by 8 bases and J by 2 bases, leaving 13 bases between them. The chain's CDR3 is CAISPLGAYEQYF. The CDR3 nucleotides read TGTGCCATCTCGCCCTTAGGAGCCTACGAGCAGTACTTC.

A few counts support this clone. This sequence joins TRBV30 and TRBJ2-7, with 8 positions matching TRBD1. Losses at the gene ends were 5 bases for V and 6 bases for J; bases not matched to a gene: 6. Germline assignment: CDR1 GTSNPN and CDR2 SVGIG (reference sequence). There are 12 residues in the CDR3. The CDR3 DNA is TGTGCCTGGGGACGACAGGGGAGCGAGCAGTACTTC. Translation: CAWGRQGSEQYF.

The V call is TRBV12-3 or TRBV12-4, the J call TRBJ2-2; D is possibly TRBD1 (5 bases). The CDR3 contains 13 residues. V lost 4 bases and J 7 bases, leaving 10 bases between the germline ends. CDR3 nucleotides: TGTGCCAGCAGTTCCTCAGGGCTCGGGGAGCTGTTTTTT. Translation: CASSSSGLGELFF.

This clone was counted a single time. The V call is TRBV28, the J call TRBJ2-7; possibly TRBD2 for D (5 bases). CDR3 length: 15 residues. CDR1 is MDHEN, CDR2 SYDVKM, per germline. V lost 9 bases and J 3 bases, leaving 21 bases between the germline ends. CDR3 in amino acids: CASGAEPNAGYEQYF. The CDR3 DNA is TGTGCCAGTGGCGCGGAACCTAATGCGGGCTACGAGCAGTACTTC.

The V gene is TRBV9, the J gene TRBJ2-7; D might be TRBD1 (6 bases). The CDR3 sequence is 12 residues long. Germline V gives CDR1 SGDLS, CDR2 YYNGEE. Trimming stripped 3 bases from V and 6 bases from J, with 10 bases between. The CDR3 sequence: CASSANRAEQYF. Here the CDR3 DNA reads TGTGCCAGCAGCGCAAACAGGGCCGAGCAGTACTTC.

This CDR3 is CASSVHGPSNQPQHF. The CDR3 coding sequence is TGTGCCAGCAGTGTACACGGGCCCTCGAATCAGCCCCAGCATTTT. The V gene is TRBV2, the J gene TRBJ1-5; D is ambiguous. The CDR3 loop spans 15 amino acids. Trimming pared 4 bases from V and 4 bases from J, leaving 14 bases between. Germline lookup yields CDR1 SNHLY and CDR2 FYNNEI.

V usage is TRBV6-1 and J usage is TRBJ2-3; D perhaps matches TRBD2 (6 bases). The CDR3 runs 19 residues. Germline lookup yields CDR1 MNHNS and CDR2 SASEGT. Trimming left V 4 bases short and J 1 base short, with 24 bases between. The CDR3 spells CASSARPGVVLLRTDTQYF. The CDR3 bases are TGTGCCAGCAGTGCCCGGCCGGGAGTGGTCCTACTCCGCACAGATACGCAGTATTTT.

J is TRBJ2-1 and V is TRBV28; possible D gene TRBD2, 7 bases. The CDR3 extends over 14 amino acids. Looked up from germline, CDR1 is MDHEN and CDR2 is SYDVKM. V lost 6 bases, J lost 7 bases, and 16 bases lay in between. CDR3 nucleotide sequence: TGTGCCAGCAGGTTGGCGGGGGCGGGGAATGAGCAGTTCTTC. This sequence encodes CASRLAGAGNEQFF.

The CDR3 reads CASSPRPGTGPLGTPQHF. DNA for the CDR3: TGTGCCAGCAGCCCCCGCCCAGGCACTGGGCCCCTCGGGACGCCCCAGCATTTT. V gene TRBV7-8 combines with J gene TRBJ1-5; D perhaps matches TRBD1 (5 bases). The CDR3 spans 18 residues. Looked up from germline, CDR1 is SGHVS and CDR2 is FQNEAQ. V was clipped by 5 bases and J by 9 bases, with 29 bases between them.

The table lists this clone with a few counts. The chain employs TRBV9 and TRBJ1-6; TRBD1 aligns across 10 bases. Unmatched junction bases numbered 2, after V lost 3 bases and J lost 8 bases. The CDR3 contains 14 residues. From germline, CDR1 is SGDLS and CDR2 YYNGEE. The CDR3 sequence is CASSAGTGDSPLHF. The CDR3 nucleotides read TGTGCCAGCAGCGCCGGGACAGGGGATTCACCCCTCCACTTT.

This chain joins TRBV27 and TRBJ2-2, with TRBD1 as a possible D gene (6 bases). Germline CDR1 is MNHEY and CDR2 is SMNVEV (reference sequence). The CDR3 is 13 amino acids. The CDR3 spells CESGGLSTGELFF. The CDR3 bases are TGTGAAAGTGGGGGCCTGTCTACCGGGGAGCTGTTTTTT.

This chain joins TRBV11-3 and TRBJ2-3; 10 bases align to TRBD2. Germline assignment: CDR1 SGHNT and CDR2 YENEEA. CDR3 length equals 19 residues. J lost 0 bases, V lost 4 bases, and 13 bases had no gene match. The CDR3 DNA is TGTGCCAGCAGCTCTAAAAACACTAGCGGGAAAGGGAGCACAGATACGCAGTATTTT. The encoded protein is CASSSKNTSGKGSTDTQYF. Combining the CDR3 with reference TRBV11-3 and TRBJ2-3 gives the whole variable domain EAGVVQSPRYKIIEKKQPVAFWCNPISGHNTLYWYLQNLGQGPELLIRYENEEAVDDSQLPKDRFSAERLKGVDSTLKIQPAELGDSAVYLCASSSKNTSGKGSTDTQYFGPGTRLTVL.

The chain links TRBV5-1 to TRBJ1-2; D is unclear. CDR3 length: 13 residues. The germline gives CDR1 SGHRS, CDR2 YFSETQ. V lost 0 bases, J lost 5 bases, and 8 bases lay in between. The DNA of the CDR3 is TGCGCCAGCAGCTTGGCCGGGAGTTATGGCTACACCTTC. Translated, it gives CASSLAGSYGYTF.

This chain links TRBV4-3 with TRBJ2-2, with D unresolved. CDR1 and CDR2 from the germline V gene are LGHNA and YSLEER. The ends were cut back, 1 base at V and 3 bases at J, with 12 bases in the middle. CDR3 size: 16 residues. DNA for the CDR3: TGCGCCAGCAGCCAAGGTGGGCCCCGGGACACCGGGGAGCTGTTTTTT. This translates into CASSQGGPRDTGELFF.

The rearrangement links TRBV10-3 to TRBJ1-1; possible D gene TRBD1, 5 bases. This CDR3 region has 14 residues. Germline V lookup: CDR1 ENHRY, CDR2 SYGVKD. V lost 0 bases and J lost 5, with 10 bases in between. DNA for the CDR3: TGTGCCATCAGTGAGTCCGGGGCGCAAACTGAAGCTTTCTTT. Protein product: CAISESGAQTEAFF.

V is TRBV6-6 and J is TRBJ1-1; TRBD1 matches at 7 bases. With V trimmed by 5 bases and J by 5 bases, 11 bases remained unmatched. Germline V gene lookup returns CDR1 MNHNY and CDR2 SVGAGI (reference sequence). The CDR3 length is 15 residues. CDR3 DNA: TGTGCCAGCAGTGAGAGGAAACAGGGGTTAACTGAAGCTTTCTTT. This encodes CASSERKQGLTEAFF.

This clone was recorded only once. The chain uses TRBV15 and TRBJ2-1; 11 bases map to TRBD2. J lost 3 bases, V lost 3 bases, and 10 bases had no gene match. The CDR3 is made up of 18 amino acids. Germline V lookup: CDR1 LNHNV, CDR2 YYDKDF (reference sequence). The CDR3 nucleotides are TGTGCCACCAGCAGGGCAGGAACTAGCGGGAGAATCTACAATGAGCAGTTCTTC. This encodes CATSRAGTSGRIYNEQFF.

The rearrangement uses TRBV28 and TRBJ1-5; TRBD1 matches 8 bases. Trimming took 6 bases from V and 2 from J; bases not matched to a gene: 3. The germline CDR1 and CDR2 sequences are MDHEN and SYDVKM. CDR3 length equals 14 residues. CDR3: CASRGTGGNQPQHF. In DNA, the CDR3 is TGTGCCAGCAGAGGGACAGGAGGCAATCAGCCCCAGCATTTT.

The chain has TRBV28 and TRBJ2-7; 8 positions agree with TRBD1. This CDR3 spans 15 amino acids. CDR1 and CDR2 (germline): MDHEN, SYDVKM. V was pared by 4 bases and J by 0 bases, with 5 bases of the junction left unmatched. The CDR3 coding sequence is TGTGCCAGCAGTTCAGGGGGCCAGAGCTCCTACGAGCAGTACTTC. Amino acids: CASSSGGQSSYEQYF.

The V call is TRBV5-1, the J call TRBJ2-7; 15 nucleotides agree with TRBD2. CDR1 and CDR2 (germline): SGHRS, YFSETQ. The junction had 16 bases not matched to a gene; V was cut back by 2 bases and J by 1 base. The CDR3 consists of 21 residues. The CDR3 bases are TGCGCCAGCAGCTTAGCCTTGCCAACCGGGACTAGCGGGAGGTGGTCCTACGAGCAGTACTTC. The encoded protein is CASSLALPTGTSGRWSYEQYF.

V gene TRBV6-5 combines with J gene TRBJ2-2; D may be TRBD1 (5 bases). Trimming took off 5 bases at V and 6 bases at J, with 10 bases between the two ends. The germline gives CDR1 MNHEY, CDR2 SVGAGI. This CDR3 is 13 amino acids long. CDR3 loop: CASSQGSAGELFF. CDR3 coding DNA: TGTGCCAGCAGTCAGGGAAGCGCCGGGGAGCTGTTTTTT.

The chain uses TRBV9 and TRBJ1-3; no clear D gene. Germline CDR1 SGDLS, CDR2 YYNGEE. The V and J ends lost 0 bases and 0 bases respectively, with 13 bases between them. The CDR3 runs 17 residues. CDR3 in amino acids: CASSVAVTPLSGNTIYF. The CDR3 DNA reads TGTGCCAGCAGCGTAGCTGTGACACCCCTCTCTGGAAACACCATATATTTT.